The clone carrying this T cell receptor beta chain appeared a few times. This specimen comes from a study of human T cells and chemical hapten exposure. MiXCR was run by TCRdb on the RACE reads, yielding one entry per CDR3 protein. The sample has tens of thousands of distinct CDR3 sequences; 9.5% to 13% are singletons. Stated time point: patch test 3, about 24 weeks after DPC sensitization. Treatment denoted: therapeutic diphenylcyclopropenone sensitization with weekly scalp DPC. Blood draws came before every patch-test application. The source was whole blood, collected in connection with sensitization to the hapten diphenylcyclopropenone (DPC). This clonotype was obtained from a woman aged 30 to 39 with alopecia areata. Some clones in this sample may be carry-over from other donors' samples.

The CDR3 DNA reads TGTGCCTGCCCGGGACAGGAAGCTAACTATGGCTACACCTTC. Translated, it gives CACPGQEANYGYTF. The chain combines TRBV30 with TRBJ1-2; 8 bases agree with TRBD1. The CDR3 consists of 14 residues. V lost 6 bases to trimming and J lost 0 bases; unmatched junction nucleotides: 6. CDR1 is GTSNPN, CDR2 SVGIG, per germline (reference sequence). The full variable domain, its missing parts supplied by reference TRBV30 and TRBJ1-2, is SQTIHQWPATLVQPVGSPLSLECTVEGTSNPNLYWYRQAAGRGLQLLFYSVGIGQISSEVPQNLSASRPQDRQFILSSKKLLLSDSGFYLCACPGQEANYGYTFGSGTRLTVV.